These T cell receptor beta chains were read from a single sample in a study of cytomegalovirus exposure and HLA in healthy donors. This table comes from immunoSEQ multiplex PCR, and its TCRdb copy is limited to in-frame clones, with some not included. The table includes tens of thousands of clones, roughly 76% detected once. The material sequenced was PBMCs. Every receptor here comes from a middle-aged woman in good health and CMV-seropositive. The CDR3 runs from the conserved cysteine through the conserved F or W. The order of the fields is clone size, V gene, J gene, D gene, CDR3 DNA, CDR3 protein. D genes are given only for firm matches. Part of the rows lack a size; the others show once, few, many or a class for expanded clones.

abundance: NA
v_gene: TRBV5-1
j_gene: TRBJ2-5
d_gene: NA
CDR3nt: TGCGCCAGCAGCTTGGGGCCATACCAAGAGACCCAGTACTTC
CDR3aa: CASSLGPYQETQYF

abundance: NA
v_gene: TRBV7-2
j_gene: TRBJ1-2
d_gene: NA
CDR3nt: TGTGCCAGCAGCCGTGACAGGTCCGACTACACCTTC
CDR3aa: CASSRDRSDYTF

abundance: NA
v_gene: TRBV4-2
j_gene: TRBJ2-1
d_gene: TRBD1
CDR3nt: TGTGCCAGCAGCCAAGAAGGGGGCCCCGACAATGAGCAGTTCTTC
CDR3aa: CASSQEGGPDNEQFF

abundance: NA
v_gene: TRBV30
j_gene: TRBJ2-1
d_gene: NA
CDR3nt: TGTGCCTGGACCATGAAAAAGACAGCCATCAGGGATGAGCAGTTCTTC
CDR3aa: CAWTMKKTAIRDEQFF

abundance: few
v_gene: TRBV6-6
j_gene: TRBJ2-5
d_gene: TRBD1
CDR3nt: TGTGCCAGCAGCCTACTGGGACAGGGAGGGGAGACCCAGTACTTC
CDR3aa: CASSLLGQGGETQYF

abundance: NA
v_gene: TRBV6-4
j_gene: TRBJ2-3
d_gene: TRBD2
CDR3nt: TGTGCCAGCAGTGGGACTAGCGGGGGGACAGATACGCAGTATTTT
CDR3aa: CASSGTSGGTDTQYF

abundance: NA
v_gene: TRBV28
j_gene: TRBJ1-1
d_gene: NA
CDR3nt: TGTGCCAGCAGCCAGGTGCCGAACACTGAAGCTTTCTTT
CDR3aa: CASSQVPNTEAFF

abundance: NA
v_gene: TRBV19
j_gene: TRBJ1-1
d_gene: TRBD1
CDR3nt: TGTGCCAGTAGTATAGATCCGGGACAGGGTAACACTGAAGCTTTCTTT
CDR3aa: CASSIDPGQGNTEAFF

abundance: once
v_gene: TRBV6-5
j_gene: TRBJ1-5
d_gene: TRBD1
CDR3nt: TGTGCCAGCAGTGCTCAATACAGGGGCCAGCCCCAGCATTTT
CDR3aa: CASSAQYRGQPQHF

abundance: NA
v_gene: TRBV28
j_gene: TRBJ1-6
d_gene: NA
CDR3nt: TGTGCCAGCAGTTTAGGGGGACAAAATAATTCACCCCTCCACTTT
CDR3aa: CASSLGGQNNSPLHF

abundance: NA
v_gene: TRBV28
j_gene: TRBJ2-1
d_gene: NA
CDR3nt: TGTGCCAGCCACTTATTACAGGGTGAGCAGTTCTTC
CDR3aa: CASHLLQGEQFF

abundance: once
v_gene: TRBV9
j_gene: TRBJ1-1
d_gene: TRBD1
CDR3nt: TGTGCCAGCAGCGTAACGGGACAGCGACGCACTGAAGCTTTCTTT
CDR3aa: CASSVTGQRRTEAFF

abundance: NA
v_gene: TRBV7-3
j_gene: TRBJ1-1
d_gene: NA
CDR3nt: TGTGCCAGCAGCCCCAGGGTGAACACTGAAGCTTTCTTT
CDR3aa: CASSPRVNTEAFF

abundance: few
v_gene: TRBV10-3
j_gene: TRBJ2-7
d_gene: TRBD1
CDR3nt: TGTGCCATCAGTGAGAAAGGGCCGGGACAGGGGGCCTACGAGCAGTACTTC
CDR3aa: CAISEKGPGQGAYEQYF

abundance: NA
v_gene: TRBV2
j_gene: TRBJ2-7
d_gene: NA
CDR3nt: TGTGCCAGCAGTGATGAGGAGTACGAGCAGTACTTC
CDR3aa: CASSDEEYEQYF

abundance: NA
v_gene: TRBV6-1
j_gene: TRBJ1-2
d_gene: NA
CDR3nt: TGTGCCAGCAGTTCGCAGGGTGTCCAGGGCTATGGCTACACCTTC
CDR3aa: CASSSQGVQGYGYTF

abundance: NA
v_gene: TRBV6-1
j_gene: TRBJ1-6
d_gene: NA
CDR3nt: TGTGCCAGCAGAGACAGGCCCTATTCACCCCTCCACTTT
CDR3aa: CASRDRPYSPLHF

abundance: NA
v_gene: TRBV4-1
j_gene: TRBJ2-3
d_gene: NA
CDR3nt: TGCGCCAGCAGCCAGAGACAGGCCGGAGGAATGCATACGCAGTATTTT
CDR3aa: CASSQRQAGGMHTQYF

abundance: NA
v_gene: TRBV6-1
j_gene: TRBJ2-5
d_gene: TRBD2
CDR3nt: TGTGCCAGCAGTGAAGCGCTAGCGGGGGGTCAAGAGACCCAGTACTTC
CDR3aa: CASSEALAGGQETQYF

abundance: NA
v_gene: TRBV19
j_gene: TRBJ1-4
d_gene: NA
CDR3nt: TGTGCCAGTAGTATCCAGGGACTAAATGAAAAACTGTTTTTT
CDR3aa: CASSIQGLNEKLFF

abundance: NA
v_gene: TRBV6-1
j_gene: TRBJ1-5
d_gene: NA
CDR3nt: TGTGCCAGCAGTGAAGCGACAGTTAGCAATCAGCCCCAGCATTTT
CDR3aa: CASSEATVSNQPQHF

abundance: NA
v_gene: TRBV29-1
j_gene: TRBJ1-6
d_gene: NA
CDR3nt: TGCAGCGTCGGGGGGGAGGGCTCACCCCTCCACTTT
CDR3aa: CSVGGEGSPLHF

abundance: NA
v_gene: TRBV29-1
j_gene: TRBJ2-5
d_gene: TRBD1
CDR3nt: TGCAGCGTTGCACAGGGGGCATGGGTGGAGACCCAGTACTTC
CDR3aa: CSVAQGAWVETQYF

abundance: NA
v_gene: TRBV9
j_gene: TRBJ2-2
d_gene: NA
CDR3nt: TGTGCCAGCAGCCCCCGGAACACCGGGGAGCTGTTTTTT
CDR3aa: CASSPRNTGELFF

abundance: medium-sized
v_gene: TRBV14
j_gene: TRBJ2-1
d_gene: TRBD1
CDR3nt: TGTGCCAGCAGCCAAGAGGGACAGAGGGCTTGGGATGAGCAGTTCTTC
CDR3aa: CASSQEGQRAWDEQFF

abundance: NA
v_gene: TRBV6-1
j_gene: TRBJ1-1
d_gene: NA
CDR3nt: TGTGCCAGCAAAACAGGGCGAGGGACTGAAGCTTTCTTT
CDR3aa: CASKTGRGTEAFF

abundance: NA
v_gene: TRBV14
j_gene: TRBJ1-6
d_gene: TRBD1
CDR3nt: TGTGCCAGCAGCCTTTTGTCGACAGGGGGAAATTCACCCCTCCACTTT
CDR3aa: CASSLLSTGGNSPLHF

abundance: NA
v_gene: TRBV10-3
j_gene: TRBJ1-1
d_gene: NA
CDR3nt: TGTGCCATCAGGGATACAGGCTTAAACACTGAAGCTTTCTTT
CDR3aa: CAIRDTGLNTEAFF

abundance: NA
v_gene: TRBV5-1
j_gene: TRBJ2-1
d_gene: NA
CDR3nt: TGCGCCAGCAGCTACGGGGACTCCCCCTACAATGAGCAGTTCTTC
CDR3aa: CASSYGDSPYNEQFF

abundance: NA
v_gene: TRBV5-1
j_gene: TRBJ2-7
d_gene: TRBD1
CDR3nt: TGCGCCAGCAGCACGGACAGGTCCCTCTCCTACGAGCAGTACTTC
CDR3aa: CASSTDRSLSYEQYF

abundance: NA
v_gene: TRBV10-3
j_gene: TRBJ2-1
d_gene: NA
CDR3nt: TGTGCCATCAGTGAGTCGACGAGAGGCAGGGCAAATGAGCAGTTCTTC
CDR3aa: CAISESTRGRANEQFF

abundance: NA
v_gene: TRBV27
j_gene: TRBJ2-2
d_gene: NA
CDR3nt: TGTGCCAGCAGTCCCACGAGGGCGGCCGGGGAGCTGTTTTTT
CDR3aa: CASSPTRAAGELFF

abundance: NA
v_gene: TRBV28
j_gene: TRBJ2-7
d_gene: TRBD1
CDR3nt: TGTGCCAGCAGCTCCGGGACAGAAAGCTCCTACGAGCAGTACTTC
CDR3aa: CASSSGTESSYEQYF

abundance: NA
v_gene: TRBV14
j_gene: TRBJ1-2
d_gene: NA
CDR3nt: TGTGCCAGCAGTTATGCAGGGGCAAACTATGGCTACACCTTC
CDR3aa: CASSYAGANYGYTF

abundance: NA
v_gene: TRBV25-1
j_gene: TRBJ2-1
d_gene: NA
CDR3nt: TGTGCCAGCAGTGATCCGACAGGCCCATACAATGAGCAGTTCTTC
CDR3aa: CASSDPTGPYNEQFF

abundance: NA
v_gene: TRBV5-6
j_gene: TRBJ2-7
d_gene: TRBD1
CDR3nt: TGTGCCAGCAGCTCGGGACAGGGGTGGGACGAGCAGTACTTC
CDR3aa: CASSSGQGWDEQYF

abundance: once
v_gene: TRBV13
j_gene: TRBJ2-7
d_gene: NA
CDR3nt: TGTGCCAGCAGCTCCCTTAGTGCCTACGAGCAGTACTTC
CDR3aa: CASSSLSAYEQYF

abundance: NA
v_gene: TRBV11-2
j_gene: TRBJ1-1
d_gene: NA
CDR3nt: TGTGCCAGCAGGACAAGGGTGCGGAGGGCGGGGGGTGAAGCTTTCTTT
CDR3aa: CASRTRVRRAGGEAFF

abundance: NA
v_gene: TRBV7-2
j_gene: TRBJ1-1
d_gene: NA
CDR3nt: TGTGCCAGCAGCTCCCGGGGGGAGGACACTGAAGCTTTCTTT
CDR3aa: CASSSRGEDTEAFF

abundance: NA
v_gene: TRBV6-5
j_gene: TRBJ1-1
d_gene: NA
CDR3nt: TGTGCCAGCAGTTACTCTCTGACAGCCAAGAACACTGAAGCTTTCTTT
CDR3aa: CASSYSLTAKNTEAFF

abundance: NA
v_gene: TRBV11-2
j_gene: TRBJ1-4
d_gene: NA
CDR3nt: TGTGCCAGCAGCTTAGCCAGGGCTGAAAAACTGTTTTTT
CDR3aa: CASSLARAEKLFF

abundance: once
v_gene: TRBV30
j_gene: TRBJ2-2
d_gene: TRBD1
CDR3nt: TGTGCCTCAGGACAGGGCGAAACCGGGGAGCTGTTTTTT
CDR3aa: CASGQGETGELFF

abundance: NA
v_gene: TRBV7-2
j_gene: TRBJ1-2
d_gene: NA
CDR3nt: TGTGCCAGCAGCTTAGACCGGTCCTATGGCTACACCTTC
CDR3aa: CASSLDRSYGYTF

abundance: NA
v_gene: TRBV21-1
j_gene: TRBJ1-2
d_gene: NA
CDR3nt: TGTGCCAGCAGCATAGGTTGGGGGGTGGGCTACACCTTC
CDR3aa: CASSIGWGVGYTF

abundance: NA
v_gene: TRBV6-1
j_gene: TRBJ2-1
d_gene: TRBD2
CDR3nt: TGTGCCAGCATGCTAGCGGGGGATGTTGTCAATGAGCAGTTCTTC
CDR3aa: CASMLAGDVVNEQFF

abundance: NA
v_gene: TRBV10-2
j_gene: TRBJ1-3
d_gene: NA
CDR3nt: TGCGCCACCGCGGAGGCTGGGTCCGGAAACACCATATATTTT
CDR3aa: CATAEAGSGNTIYF

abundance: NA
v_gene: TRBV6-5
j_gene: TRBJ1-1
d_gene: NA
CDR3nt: TGTGCCAGCAGTTACCCGGGTAGGAACACTGAAGCTTTCTTT
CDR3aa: CASSYPGRNTEAFF

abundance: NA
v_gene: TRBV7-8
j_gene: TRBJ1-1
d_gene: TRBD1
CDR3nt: TGTGCCAGCAGCTTACGAAGACAGGGGGCGACGGGCACTGAAGCTTTCTTT
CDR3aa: CASSLRRQGATGTEAFF

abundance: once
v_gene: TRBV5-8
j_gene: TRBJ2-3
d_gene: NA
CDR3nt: TGTGCCAGCAGGCGTGGCACGGGGACAAGCACAGATACGCAGTATTTT
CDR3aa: CASRRGTGTSTDTQYF

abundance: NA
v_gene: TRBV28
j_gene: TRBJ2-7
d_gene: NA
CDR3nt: TGTGCCAGCAGTTTAAAGGGGTTTACCTACGAGCAGTACTTC
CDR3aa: CASSLKGFTYEQYF

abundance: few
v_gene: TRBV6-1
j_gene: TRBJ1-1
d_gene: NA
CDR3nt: TGTGCCAGCAGTGCATCTGGACAGCCGTCTGAAGCTTTCTTT
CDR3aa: CASSASGQPSEAFF

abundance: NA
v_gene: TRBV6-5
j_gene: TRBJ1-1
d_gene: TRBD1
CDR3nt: TGTGCCAGCAGTAGACAGGGTCCCACTGAAGCTTTCTTT
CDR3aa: CASSRQGPTEAFF

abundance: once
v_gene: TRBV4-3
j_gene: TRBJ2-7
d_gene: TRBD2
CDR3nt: TGCGCCAGCAGCCAGGGAAGCGGGGCTTCCTACGAGCAGTACTTC
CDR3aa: CASSQGSGASYEQYF

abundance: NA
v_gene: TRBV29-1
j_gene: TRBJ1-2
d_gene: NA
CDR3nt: TGCAGCGTTCTCTGGGACTGGCCTAACTATGGCTACACCTTC
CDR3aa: CSVLWDWPNYGYTF

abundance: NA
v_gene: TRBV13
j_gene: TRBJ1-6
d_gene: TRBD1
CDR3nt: TGTGCCAGCAGCTCCCGCGACAGGGTCGGTTCACCCCTCCACTTT
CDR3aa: CASSSRDRVGSPLHF